Each of the 24 T cell receptor beta chains below was sequenced from the same sample in a study of blood T cell repertoires in COVID-19. Measured with immunoSEQ multiplex PCR; TCRdb has only the in-frame clones, and not every one. The sample yields more than 150,000 clones, roughly 80% seen once. The sample taken for sequencing was PBMCs or T cells enriched from blood (not recorded which). Receptors were obtained from a man aged 55-75 years who had been exposed to COVID-19.

The rearrangement links TRBV4-2 to TRBJ1-6; 7 bases fit TRBD1. Germline V gene lookup returns CDR1 LGHNA and CDR2 YNFKEQ. The CDR3 is made up of 13 amino acids. The ends lost 6 bases at V and 8 bases at J; junction bases unmatched: 4. The DNA of the CDR3 is TGTGCCAGCAGGACAGGGTTGGATTCACCCCTCCACTTT. Its translation: CASRTGLDSPLHF.

This clone was counted between two and nine times. V gene TRBV10-2 combines with J gene TRBJ1-1; a possible D gene is TRBD1 (6 bases). Trimming cost V 4 bases and J 4 bases, with 16 bases left between them. Germline V gene data show CDR1 as WSHSY and CDR2 as SAAADI. The CDR3 consists of 15 residues. The CDR3 spells CASSAGPGAGTEAFF. For the CDR3, the DNA is TGCGCCAGCAGTGCGGGGCCAGGGGCGGGCACTGAAGCTTTCTTT.

The chain is built from TRBV13 and TRBJ2-7; D remains unclear. CDR3 length: 14 amino acids. CDR1 is PRHDT and CDR2 is FYEKMQ in the germline V gene (reference sequence). V shed 5 bases and J shed 0 bases, with 11 bases lying between them. The chain's CDR3 is CASSLTASSYEQYF. CDR3 in DNA: TGTGCCAGCAGCCTGACTGCAAGCTCCTACGAGCAGTACTTC.

The chain joins TRBV7-2 to TRBJ2-7; D possibly corresponds to TRBD1 (6 bases). V was cut by 5 bases and J by 2 bases, with 16 bases left in between. Germline CDR1 and CDR2: SGHTA and FQGNSA. The CDR3 loop spans 15 amino acids. The CDR3 loop reads CASSPRPDSTYEQYF. The CDR3 nucleotides read TGTGCCAGCAGCCCAAGACCGGACAGCACCTACGAGCAGTACTTC. Combining the CDR3 with reference TRBV7-2 and TRBJ2-7 gives the whole variable domain GAGVSQSPSNKVTEKGKDVELRCDPISGHTALYWYRQSLGQGLEFLIYFQGNSAPDKSGLPSDRFSAERTGGSVSTLTIQRTQQEDSAVYLCASSPRPDSTYEQYFGPGTRLTVT.

The chain has TRBV7-2 and TRBJ1-4, with D possibly matching TRBD1 (5 bases). The CDR3 length is 15 residues. Trimming removed 1 base at V and 7 bases at J, with 13 bases between. Germline CDR1 is SGHTA and CDR2 is FQGNSA. This CDR3 reads CASSLDGSGGEKLFF. The CDR3 region has the DNA TGTGCCAGCAGCTTAGATGGTTCGGGGGGTGAAAAACTGTTTTTT.

The V call is TRBV30, the J call TRBJ1-6; D is unresolved. Trimming left V 0 bases short and J 7 bases short, with 16 bases between. The CDR3 covers 16 residues. Germline V gives CDR1 GTSNPN, CDR2 SVGIG (reference sequence). DNA of the CDR3: TGTGCCTGGAGTGTAATAGCGACGCGAGTGAATTCACCCCTCCACTTT. Its translation is CAWSVIATRVNSPLHF.

The rearrangement joins TRBV28 to TRBJ1-5; 7 bases match TRBD1. The germline V gene encodes CDR1 MDHEN and CDR2 SYDVKM. J lost 4 bases, V lost 6 bases, and 9 bases had no gene match. The CDR3 has 15 residues. CDR3 in DNA: TGTGCCAGCAGCACGGACAGGCGAGGGAATCAGCCCCAGCATTTT. It yields the protein CASSTDRRGNQPQHF.

This sequence joins TRBV24-1 and TRBJ2-1; TRBD1 matches at 7 bases. V was pared by 10 bases and J by 6 bases, with 20 bases of the junction left unmatched. Germline V lookup: CDR1 KGHDR, CDR2 SFDVKD. The length of the CDR3 is 17 residues. The CDR3 coding sequence is TGTGCCACAAATCACGCGCGCCGGGACAGTATCCTCAATGAGCAGTTCTTC. This encodes CATNHARRDSILNEQFF.

The chain is built from TRBV5-1 and TRBJ2-7; D is unclear. Trimming left V 0 bases short and J 3 bases short, with 7 bases between. This CDR3 region has 13 residues. Germline loops: CDR1 SGHRS, CDR2 YFSETQ. Written as DNA, the CDR3 is TGCGCCAGCAGCTTGGCTCAGATCTACGAGCAGTACTTC. Its protein product is CASSLAQIYEQYF. Variable domain in full (rest from reference TRBV5-1 and TRBJ2-7): KAGVTQTPRYLIKTRGQQVTLSCSPISGHRSVSWYQQTPGQGLQFLFEYFSETQRNKGNFPGRFSGRQFSNSRSEMNVSTLELGDSALYLCASSLAQIYEQYFGPGTRLTVT.

V usage is TRBV11-2 and J usage is TRBJ1-2; maybe TRBD1 (6 bases). V lost 5 bases and J 4 bases, leaving 14 bases between the germline ends. Germline V lookup: CDR1 SGHAT, CDR2 FQNNGV. The CDR3 covers 14 residues. The CDR3, as DNA: TGTGCCAGCAGCGCTGACAGGACCCCCTATGGCTACACCTTC. Its protein product is CASSADRTPYGYTF. The whole variable domain, remainder taken from reference TRBV11-2 and TRBJ1-2, is EAGVAQSPRYKIIEKRQSVAFWCNPISGHATLYWYQQILGQGPKLLIQFQNNGVVDDSQLPKDRFSAERLKGVDSTLKIQPAKLEDSAVYLCASSADRTPYGYTFGSGTRLTVV.

The CDR3 region has the DNA TGCGCCAGCATGACGGGAAGGAACACCGGGGAGCTGTTTTTT. Translating gives CASMTGRNTGELFF. The rearrangement uses TRBV5-1 and TRBJ2-2; TRBD2 might be the D (5 bases). V lost 6 bases, J lost 1 base, and 10 bases lay in between. From germline, CDR1 is SGHRS and CDR2 YFSETQ. CDR3 length: 14 amino acids.

DNA of the CDR3: TGTGCCAGCAGACCTAGCGGGGGGGACTCCTACGAGCAGTACTTC. Residues: CASRPSGGDSYEQYF. This chain uses TRBV6-5 with TRBJ2-7, with TRBD2 identical over 12 bases. The CDR3 is 15 residues long. Per the germline V gene, CDR1 is MNHEY and CDR2 is SVGAGI. V shed 6 bases, J shed 0 bases, and the junction held 3 bases outside the gene matches.

The chain has TRBV5-1 and TRBJ2-7; 12 bases are a match to TRBD2. V gave up 3 bases and J gave up 7 bases; unmatched junction bases: 5. Germline loops: CDR1 SGHRS, CDR2 YFSETQ. CDR3 length equals 14 residues. The CDR3 reads CASSSLAGGGEQYF. The DNA for the CDR3 is TGCGCCAGCAGCTCACTAGCGGGAGGTGGAGAGCAGTACTTC.

CDR3 DNA: TGTGCCAGCAGTTTAGCTTCCGGTTCCACTGAAGCTTTCTTT. Encoded protein: CASSLASGSTEAFF. This chain links TRBV6-5 with TRBJ1-1; D unresolved. Germline CDR1 reads MNHEY; CDR2 reads SVGAGI. This CDR3 has 14 amino acids. Between the trimmed V and J ends, which lost 4 bases and 4 bases, there was a span of 13 bases.

The chain joins TRBV5-1 to TRBJ2-7; no clear D gene. V was cut by 5 bases and J by 11 bases, with 17 bases left in between. The CDR3 totals 12 residues. Germline lookup yields CDR1 SGHRS and CDR2 YFSETQ. The CDR3 reads CASSSGEELKYF. For the CDR3, the DNA is TGCGCCAGCAGTTCCGGTGAAGAATTGAAGTACTTC.

The chain joins TRBV28 to TRBJ1-5; TRBD1 might be the D (6 bases). The CDR3 sequence is 16 residues long. V lost 4 bases and J 0 bases, leaving 13 bases between the germline ends. The germline V gene encodes CDR1 MDHEN and CDR2 SYDVKM. The CDR3: CASSSSRGYSNQPQHF. Written as DNA, the CDR3 is TGTGCCAGCAGTTCATCCAGGGGTTATAGCAATCAGCCCCAGCATTTT.

This chain links TRBV28 with TRBJ1-5; D may be TRBD1 (5 bases). The CDR3 has 15 amino acids. Deletions cut 2 bases from V and 4 bases from J, with 12 bases between. Germline V gives CDR1 MDHEN, CDR2 SYDVKM. The CDR3 loop reads CASSLQGAGNQPQHF. CDR3 nucleotide sequence: TGTGCCAGCAGTTTACAAGGAGCAGGGAATCAGCCCCAGCATTTT.

V is TRBV5-5 and J is TRBJ2-7; tentatively, D is TRBD2 (7 bases). Germline loops: CDR1 SGHKS, CDR2 YYEKEE (reference sequence). This CDR3 spans 15 amino acids. V lost 4 bases and J 4 bases, leaving 18 bases between the germline ends. CDR3 coding DNA: TGTGCCAGCAGCCCGTTAGGGGGGGGCAGGTACGAGCAGTACTTC. Its protein product is CASSPLGGGRYEQYF.

The chain has TRBV7-2 and TRBJ2-7, with D uncertain. CDR3 length equals 15 residues. CDR1 is SGHTA, CDR2 FQGNSA, per germline. Trimming took 6 bases from V and 0 from J, leaving 15 bases between them. The DNA of the CDR3 is TGTGCCAGCAGTCCCTTGTTTCCGGGCTCCTACGAGCAGTACTTC. Translation: CASSPLFPGSYEQYF.

The chain uses TRBV10-2 and TRBJ1-5, with D possibly being TRBD1 (6 bases). The ends were cut back, 6 bases at V and 0 bases at J, with 9 bases in the middle. Germline V lookup: CDR1 WSHSY, CDR2 SAAADI. This CDR3 has 14 residues. The CDR3 sequence: CASRDRHSNQPQHF. CDR3 coding DNA: TGCGCCAGCAGGGACAGACATAGCAATCAGCCCCAGCATTTT.

V is TRBV7-8 and J is TRBJ1-2; 8 bases line up with TRBD1. Germline V gene sequence: CDR1 SGHVS, CDR2 FQNEAQ. The CDR3 loop spans 15 amino acids. V trimming: 3 bases; J trimming: 4 bases; junction bases outside the gene matches: 7. The CDR3 spells CASSFPGGAIYGYTF. The CDR3 DNA is TGTGCCAGCAGCTTCCCAGGGGGCGCGATCTATGGCTACACCTTC.

The chain recombines TRBV7-2 with TRBJ1-5; D gene uncertain. In germline, CDR1 is SGHTA, CDR2 FQGNSA. The CDR3 runs 13 residues. The V end lost 6 bases, the J end lost 4 bases, and 10 bases lay between the germline ends. CDR3 amino acids: CASRRDSNQPQHF. The CDR3 DNA reads as TGTGCCAGCAGACGAGACTCTAATCAGCCCCAGCATTTT.

This sequence joins TRBV24-1 and TRBJ2-1; 14 bases agree with TRBD2. J was trimmed by 8 bases and V by 2 bases; bases with no gene match: 4. This CDR3 spans 16 amino acids. In germline, CDR1 is KGHDR, CDR2 SFDVKD. CDR3 DNA sequence: TGTGCCACCAGTGATTCGGGGACTAGCGGGAGACATGAGCAGTTCTTC. Its protein product is CATSDSGTSGRHEQFF.

On this clone: This specimen includes other DNA sequences encoding the same CDR3. The chain links TRBV27 to TRBJ2-1; D gene unclear. CDR3 size: 13 residues. The germline V and J ends were trimmed by 3 bases and 4 bases, with 7 bases remaining between them. From germline, CDR1 is MNHEY and CDR2 SMNVEV (reference sequence). The CDR3 nucleotides are TGTGCCAGCAGTTTCGGAGCGTACAATGAGCAGTTCTTC. It yields the protein CASSFGAYNEQFF.